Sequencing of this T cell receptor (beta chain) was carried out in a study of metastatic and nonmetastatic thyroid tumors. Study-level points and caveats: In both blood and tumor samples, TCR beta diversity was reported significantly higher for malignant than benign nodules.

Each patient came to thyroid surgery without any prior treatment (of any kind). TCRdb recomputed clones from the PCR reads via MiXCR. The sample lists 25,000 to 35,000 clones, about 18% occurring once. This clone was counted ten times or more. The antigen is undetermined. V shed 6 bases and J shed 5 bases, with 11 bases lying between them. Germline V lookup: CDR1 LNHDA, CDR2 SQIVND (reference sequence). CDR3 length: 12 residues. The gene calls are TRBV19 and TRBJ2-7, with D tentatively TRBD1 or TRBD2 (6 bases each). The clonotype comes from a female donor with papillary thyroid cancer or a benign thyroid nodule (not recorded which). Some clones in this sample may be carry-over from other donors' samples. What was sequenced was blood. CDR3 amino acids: CASSRRGDEQYF. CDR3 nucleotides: TGTGCCAGTAGCCGGAGGGGGGACGAGCAGTACTTC.